These T cell receptor beta chains were read from a single sample in a study of T cell responses to AZD1222 COVID-19 vaccine. Only in-frame clones appear in the TCRdb table, and some are missing; sequencing was by immunoSEQ multiplex PCR. The table includes about 76,000 clones, roughly 90% detected once. This sample comprised peripheral blood, obtained on day 0 of MenACWY control vaccination. The receptor source for this set is an adult in good health. Both conserved end residues are part of each CDR3. Each record gives: clone size, J gene, V gene, D gene, CDR3 protein, CDR3 DNA. D genes are given only for firm matches. Clone sizes are given selectively: once, few, many, or a class where the clone is expanded.

size: once
J: TRBJ1-6
V: TRBV3-1/TRBV3-2
D: .
CDR3: CASSPSNLNSHSPLHF
DNA: TGTGCCAGCAGCCCCTCGAACCTTAATTCTCATTCACCCCTCCACTTT

size: .
J: TRBJ2-1
V: TRBV9
D: .
CDR3: CASSVERDEQFF
DNA: TGTGCCAGCAGCGTTGAAAGAGATGAGCAGTTCTTC

size: .
J: TRBJ2-1
V: TRBV29-1
D: .
CDR3: CSAGASGTYNEQFF
DNA: TGCAGCGCGGGGGCTAGCGGCACCTACAATGAGCAGTTCTTC

size: .
J: TRBJ2-7
V: TRBV5-6
D: TRBD1
CDR3: CASSQLVDRDTYEQYF
DNA: TGTGCCAGCAGCCAATTGGTAGACAGGGACACCTACGAGCAGTACTTC

size: .
J: TRBJ1-1
V: TRBV6-5
D: .
CDR3: CASSLDSNTEAFF
DNA: TGTGCCAGCAGTCTCGACAGTAACACTGAAGCTTTCTTT

size: once
J: TRBJ1-6
V: TRBV27
D: .
CDR3: CASSVDLGGSPLHF
DNA: TGTGCCAGCAGTGTGGACCTCGGGGGATCACCCCTCCACTTT

size: .
J: TRBJ2-1
V: TRBV12-3/TRBV12-4
D: .
CDR3: CASSPRGEQFF
DNA: TGTGCCAGCAGTCCGCGGGGTGAGCAGTTCTTC

size: .
J: TRBJ2-7
V: TRBV18
D: .
CDR3: CASSPPRGTYEQYF
DNA: TGTGCCAGCTCACCACCGAGAGGAACCTACGAGCAGTACTTC

size: .
J: TRBJ2-2
V: TRBV6-2/TRBV6-3
D: .
CDR3: CASSYSENTGELFF
DNA: TGTGCCAGCAGTTACTCAGAAAACACCGGGGAGCTGTTTTTT

size: .
J: TRBJ1-6
V: TRBV27
D: .
CDR3: CASRTGSYNSPLHF
DNA: TGTGCCAGCAGGACGGGATCTTATAATTCACCCCTCCACTTT

size: few
J: TRBJ1-2
V: TRBV7-8
D: TRBD1
CDR3: CASSRQTGTYGYTF
DNA: TGTGCCAGCAGCAGACAGACAGGGACCTATGGCTACACCTTC

size: .
J: TRBJ1-2
V: TRBV10-3
D: .
CDR3: CAISQTQERSYGYTF
DNA: TGTGCCATCAGCCAAACCCAGGAACGTTCCTATGGCTACACCTTC

size: .
J: TRBJ1-2
V: TRBV19
D: .
CDR3: CASRPPGQGLYGYTF
DNA: TGTGCCAGTAGACCCCCGGGGCAGGGGCTCTATGGCTACACCTTC

size: .
J: TRBJ2-1
V: TRBV5-6
D: .
CDR3: CASSPGRRNEQFF
DNA: TGTGCCAGCAGCCCGGGACGGAGAAATGAGCAGTTCTTC

size: .
J: TRBJ1-4
V: TRBV28
D: .
CDR3: CASSSRNEKLFF
DNA: TGTGCCAGCAGTTCTCGAAATGAAAAACTGTTTTTT

size: once
J: TRBJ1-3
V: TRBV9
D: .
CDR3: CASSVAGAEGNTIYF
DNA: TGTGCCAGCAGCGTAGCCGGGGCGGAAGGAAACACCATATATTTT